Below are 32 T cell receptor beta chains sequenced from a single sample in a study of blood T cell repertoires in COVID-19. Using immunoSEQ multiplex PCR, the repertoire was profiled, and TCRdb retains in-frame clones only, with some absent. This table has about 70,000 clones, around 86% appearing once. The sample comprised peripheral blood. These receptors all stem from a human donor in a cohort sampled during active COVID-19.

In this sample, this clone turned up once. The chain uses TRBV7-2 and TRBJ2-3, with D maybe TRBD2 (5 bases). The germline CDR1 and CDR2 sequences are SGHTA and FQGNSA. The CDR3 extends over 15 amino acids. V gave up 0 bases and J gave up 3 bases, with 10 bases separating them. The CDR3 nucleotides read TGTGCCAGCAGCTTAGCCCGGGGAGCTACAGATACGCAGTATTTT. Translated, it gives CASSLARGATDTQYF.

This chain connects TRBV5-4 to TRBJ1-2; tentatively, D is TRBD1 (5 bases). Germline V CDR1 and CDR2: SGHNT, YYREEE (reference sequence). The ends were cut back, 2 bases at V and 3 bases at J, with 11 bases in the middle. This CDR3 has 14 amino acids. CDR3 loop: CASSFGGGDYGYTF. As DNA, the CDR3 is TGTGCCAGCAGCTTTGGGGGGGGAGACTATGGCTACACCTTC.

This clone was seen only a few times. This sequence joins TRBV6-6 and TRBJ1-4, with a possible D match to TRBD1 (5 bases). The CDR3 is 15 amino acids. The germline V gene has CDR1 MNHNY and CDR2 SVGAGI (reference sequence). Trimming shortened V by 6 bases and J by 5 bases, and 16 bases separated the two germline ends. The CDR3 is CASSPMGGANEKLFF. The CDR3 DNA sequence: TGTGCCAGCAGCCCCATGGGGGGTGCCAATGAAAAACTGTTTTTT.

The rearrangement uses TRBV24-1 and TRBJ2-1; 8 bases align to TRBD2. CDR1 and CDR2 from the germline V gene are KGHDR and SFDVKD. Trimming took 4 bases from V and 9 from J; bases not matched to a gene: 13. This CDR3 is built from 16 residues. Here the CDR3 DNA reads TGTGCCACCAGTGACCCCGGACTAGCCCAAGGCAGTGAGCAGTTCTTC. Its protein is CATSDPGLAQGSEQFF.

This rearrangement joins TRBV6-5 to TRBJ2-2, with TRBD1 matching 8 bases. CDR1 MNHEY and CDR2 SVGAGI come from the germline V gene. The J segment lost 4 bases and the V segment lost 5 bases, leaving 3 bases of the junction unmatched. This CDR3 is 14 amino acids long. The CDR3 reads CASSRTGPTGELFF. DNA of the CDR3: TGTGCCAGCAGTCGGACAGGGCCCACCGGGGAGCTGTTTTTT.

CDR3 amino acids: CAISDLSGGPYNEQFF. The CDR3 region has the DNA TGTGCCATCAGTGACCTTAGCGGGGGCCCCTACAATGAGCAGTTCTTC. V gene TRBV10-3 combines with J gene TRBJ2-1; 9 bases fit TRBD2. Germline V gene data show CDR1 as ENHRY and CDR2 as SYGVKD. V trimming: 3 bases; J trimming: 2 bases; junction bases outside the gene matches: 5. The CDR3 is 16 amino acids.

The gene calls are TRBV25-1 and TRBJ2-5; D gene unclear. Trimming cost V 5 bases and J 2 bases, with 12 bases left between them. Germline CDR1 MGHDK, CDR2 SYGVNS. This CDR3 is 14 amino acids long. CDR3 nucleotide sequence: TGTGCCAGCAGTCTGGCGACAATACAAGAGACCCAGTACTTC. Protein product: CASSLATIQETQYF.

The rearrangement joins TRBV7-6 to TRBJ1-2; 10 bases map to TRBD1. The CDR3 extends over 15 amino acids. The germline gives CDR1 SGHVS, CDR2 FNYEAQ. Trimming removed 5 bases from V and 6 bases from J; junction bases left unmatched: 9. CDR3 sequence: CASSRGTGVSNGYTF. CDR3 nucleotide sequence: TGTGCCAGCAGCCGCGGGACAGGGGTGTCGAATGGCTACACCTTC.

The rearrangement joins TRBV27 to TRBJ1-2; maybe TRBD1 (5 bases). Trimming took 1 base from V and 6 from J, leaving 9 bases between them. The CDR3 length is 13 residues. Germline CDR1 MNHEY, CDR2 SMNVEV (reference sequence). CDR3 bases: TGTGCCAGCAGTTTATTGGGGCGCAATGGCTACACCTTC. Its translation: CASSLLGRNGYTF.

The CDR3 coding sequence is TGTGCCAGCAGCAAAGGTCGTCCGGGACAGGGTTTAGAAGATACGCAGTATTTT. Its translation: CASSKGRPGQGLEDTQYF. The J gene is TRBJ2-3, the V gene TRBV21-1; the D segment call TRBD1 is taken from the table without a DNA check. TRBV21-1 is a documented pseudogene. The length of the CDR3 is 18 residues.

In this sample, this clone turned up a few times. The CDR3, as DNA: TGTGCCAGCAGCCAAGGAGCGGCAGGGGGTCGGTATGGCTACACCTTC. Protein sequence: CASSQGAAGGRYGYTF. V usage is TRBV3-1 (or the pseudogene TRBV3-2) and J usage is TRBJ1-2, with TRBD1 identical over 7 bases. J gave up 5 bases and V 1 base, and 10 bases lay outside the gene matches. The CDR3 length is 16 residues. Germline lookup yields CDR1 LGHDT and CDR2 YNNKEL (reference sequence).

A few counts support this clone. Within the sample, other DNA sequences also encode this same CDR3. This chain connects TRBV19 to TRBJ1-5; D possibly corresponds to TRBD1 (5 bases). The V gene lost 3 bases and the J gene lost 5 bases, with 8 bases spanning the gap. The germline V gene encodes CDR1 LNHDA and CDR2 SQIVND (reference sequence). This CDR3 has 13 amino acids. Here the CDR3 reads CASSIQGDQPQHF. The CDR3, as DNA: TGTGCCAGTAGTATCCAAGGGGATCAGCCCCAGCATTTT.

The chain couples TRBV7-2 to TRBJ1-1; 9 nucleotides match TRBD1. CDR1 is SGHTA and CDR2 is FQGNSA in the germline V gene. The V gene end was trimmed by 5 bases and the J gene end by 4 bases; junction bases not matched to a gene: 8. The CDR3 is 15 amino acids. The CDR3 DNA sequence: TGTGCCAGCAGCACCCAGGCGACAGGGGGCACTGAAGCTTTCTTT. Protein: CASSTQATGGTEAFF.

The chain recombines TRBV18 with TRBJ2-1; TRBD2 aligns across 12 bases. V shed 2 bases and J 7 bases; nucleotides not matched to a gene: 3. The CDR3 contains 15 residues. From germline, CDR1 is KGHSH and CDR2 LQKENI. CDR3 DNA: TGTGCCAGCTCACCAAGGACTAGCGGGGAAAATGAGCAGTTCTTC. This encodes CASSPRTSGENEQFF.

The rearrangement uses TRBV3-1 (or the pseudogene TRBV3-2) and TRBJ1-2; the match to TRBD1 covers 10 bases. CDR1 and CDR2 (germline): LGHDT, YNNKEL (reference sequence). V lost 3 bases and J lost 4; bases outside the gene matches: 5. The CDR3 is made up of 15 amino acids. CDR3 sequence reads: CASSHLGQGSYGYTF. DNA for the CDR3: TGTGCCAGCAGCCACCTGGGACAGGGGAGCTATGGCTACACCTTC.

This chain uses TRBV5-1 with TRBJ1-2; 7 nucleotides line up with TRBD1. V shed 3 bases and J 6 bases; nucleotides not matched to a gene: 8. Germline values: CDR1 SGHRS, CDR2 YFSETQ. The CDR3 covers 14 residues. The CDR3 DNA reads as TGCGCCAGCAGCTCCAGGACAGGTTGGGATGGCTACACCTTC. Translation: CASSSRTGWDGYTF. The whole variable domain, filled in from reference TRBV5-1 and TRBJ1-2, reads KAGVTQTPRYLIKTRGQQVTLSCSPISGHRSVSWYQQTPGQGLQFLFEYFSETQRNKGNFPGRFSGRQFSNSRSEMNVSTLELGDSALYLCASSSRTGWDGYTFGSGTRLTVV.

The CDR3 loop is CASSVEGLHEQYF. In DNA, the CDR3 is TGTGCCAGCAGCGTAGAGGGGCTTCACGAGCAGTACTTC. The rearrangement links TRBV9 to TRBJ2-7; D might be TRBD1 (5 bases). Germline CDR1 SGDLS, CDR2 YYNGEE. CDR3 length: 13 residues. V was clipped by 0 bases and J by 5 bases, with 9 bases between them.

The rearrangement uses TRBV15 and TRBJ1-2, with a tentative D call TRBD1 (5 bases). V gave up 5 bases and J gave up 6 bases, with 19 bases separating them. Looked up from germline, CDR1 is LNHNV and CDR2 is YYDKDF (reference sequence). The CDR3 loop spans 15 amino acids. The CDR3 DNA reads TGTGCCACCAGCCCTAGGACAAGTCGGGTTCATGGCTACACCTTC. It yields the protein CATSPRTSRVHGYTF.

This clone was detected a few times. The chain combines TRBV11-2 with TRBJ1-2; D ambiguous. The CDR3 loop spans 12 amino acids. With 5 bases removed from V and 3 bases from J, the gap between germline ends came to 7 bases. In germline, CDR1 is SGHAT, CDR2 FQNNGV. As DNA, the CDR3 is TGTGCCAGCAGCGCAATAGACTATGGCTACACCTTC. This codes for CASSAIDYGYTF.

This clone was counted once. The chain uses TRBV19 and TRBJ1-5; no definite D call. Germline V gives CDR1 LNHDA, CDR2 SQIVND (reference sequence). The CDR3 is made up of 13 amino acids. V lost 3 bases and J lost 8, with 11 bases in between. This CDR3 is CASSITAWEPQHF. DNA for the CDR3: TGTGCCAGTAGTATCACAGCCTGGGAGCCCCAGCATTTT.

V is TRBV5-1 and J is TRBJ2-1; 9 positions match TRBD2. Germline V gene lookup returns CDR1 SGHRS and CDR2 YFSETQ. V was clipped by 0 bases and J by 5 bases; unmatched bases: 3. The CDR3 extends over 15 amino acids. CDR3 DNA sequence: TGCGCCAGCAGCTTGGCGAGCGGGGGGAACAATGAGCAGTTCTTC. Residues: CASSLASGGNNEQFF.

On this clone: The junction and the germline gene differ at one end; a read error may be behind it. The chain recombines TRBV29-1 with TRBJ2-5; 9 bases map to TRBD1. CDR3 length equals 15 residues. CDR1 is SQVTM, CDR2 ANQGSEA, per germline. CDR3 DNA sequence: TGCAGCGTTGCGCAGACAGGGGGGCCCCAAAAGACCCAGTACTTC. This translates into CSVAQTGGPQKTQYF.

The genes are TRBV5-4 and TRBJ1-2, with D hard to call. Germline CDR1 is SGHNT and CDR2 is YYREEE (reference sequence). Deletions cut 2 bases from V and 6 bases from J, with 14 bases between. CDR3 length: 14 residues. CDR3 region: CASSFKRSSNGYTF. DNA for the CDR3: TGTGCCAGCAGCTTTAAAAGGAGTTCTAATGGCTACACCTTC.

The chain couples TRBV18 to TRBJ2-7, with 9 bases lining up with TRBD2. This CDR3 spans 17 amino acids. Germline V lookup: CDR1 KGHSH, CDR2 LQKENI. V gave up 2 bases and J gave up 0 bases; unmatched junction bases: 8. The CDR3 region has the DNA TGTGCCAGCTCACCATATTTGACTAGCGGAAGCTCCTACGAGCAGTACTTC. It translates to CASSPYLTSGSSYEQYF.

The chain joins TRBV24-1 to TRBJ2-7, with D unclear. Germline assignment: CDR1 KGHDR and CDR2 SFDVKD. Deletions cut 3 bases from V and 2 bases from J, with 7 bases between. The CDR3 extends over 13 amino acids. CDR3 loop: CATSDSFTYEQYF. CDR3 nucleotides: TGTGCCACCAGTGATAGCTTTACCTACGAGCAGTACTTC.

The CDR3 is CASSSGQGDLYF. In DNA form, the CDR3 reads TGTGCCAGCAGCTCCGGACAGGGCGACCTGTACTTC. The chain joins TRBV7-2 to TRBJ2-5, with TRBD1 identical over 8 bases. CDR1 and CDR2 (germline): SGHTA, FQGNSA. The CDR3 contains 12 residues. After removal of 4 bases from V and 13 bases from J, the junction contained 8 bases not matched to a gene.

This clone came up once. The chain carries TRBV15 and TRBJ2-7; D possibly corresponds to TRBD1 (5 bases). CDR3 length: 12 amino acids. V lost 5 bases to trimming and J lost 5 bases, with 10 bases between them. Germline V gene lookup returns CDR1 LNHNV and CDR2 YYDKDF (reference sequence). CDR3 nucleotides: TGTGCCACCAGCGTTCAGGGCCACGAGCAGTACTTC. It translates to CATSVQGHEQYF. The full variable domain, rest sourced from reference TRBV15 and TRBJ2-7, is DAMVIQNPRYQVTQFGKPVTLSCSQTLNHNVMYWYQQKSSQAPKLLFHYYDKDFNNEADTPDNFQSRRPNTSFCFLDIRSPGLGDTAMYLCATSVQGHEQYFGPGTRLTVT.

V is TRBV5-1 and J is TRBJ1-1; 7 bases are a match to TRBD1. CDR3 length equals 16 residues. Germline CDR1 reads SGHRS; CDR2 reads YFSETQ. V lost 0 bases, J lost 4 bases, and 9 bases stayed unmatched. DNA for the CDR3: TGCGCCAGCAGCTTGGGCCGAGACAGGGTTGGCACTGAAGCTTTCTTT. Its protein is CASSLGRDRVGTEAFF.

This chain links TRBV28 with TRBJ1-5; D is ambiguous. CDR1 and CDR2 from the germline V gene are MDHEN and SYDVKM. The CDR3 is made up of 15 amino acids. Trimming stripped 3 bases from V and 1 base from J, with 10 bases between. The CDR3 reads CASSFPIRSNQPQHF. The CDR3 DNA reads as TGTGCCAGCAGTTTCCCAATCCGGAGCAATCAGCCCCAGCATTTT.

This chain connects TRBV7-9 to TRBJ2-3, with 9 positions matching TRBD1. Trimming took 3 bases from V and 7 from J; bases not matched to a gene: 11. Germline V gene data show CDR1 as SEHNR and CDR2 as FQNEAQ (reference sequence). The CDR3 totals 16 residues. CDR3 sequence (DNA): TGTGCCAGCAGCTTGTCACCGGGACAGGGACCCAATACGCAGTATTTT. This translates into CASSLSPGQGPNTQYF.

CDR3: CASSADRIDNEQFF. The CDR3 coding sequence is TGTGCCAGCTCAGCAGACAGAATAGACAATGAGCAGTTCTTC. This chain connects TRBV18 to TRBJ2-1; D may be TRBD1 (5 bases). The CDR3 loop spans 14 amino acids. CDR1 and CDR2 from the germline V gene are KGHSH and LQKENI. The ends were cut back, 5 bases at V and 5 bases at J, with 13 bases in the middle.

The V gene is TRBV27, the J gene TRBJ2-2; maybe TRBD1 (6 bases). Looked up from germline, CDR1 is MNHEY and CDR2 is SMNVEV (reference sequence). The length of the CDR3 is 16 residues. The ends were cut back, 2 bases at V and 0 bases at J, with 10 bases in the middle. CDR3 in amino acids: CASSLTTGSNTGELFF. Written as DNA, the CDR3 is TGTGCCAGCAGTTTAACGACAGGATCGAACACCGGGGAGCTGTTTTTT.